These T cell receptor beta chains were read from a single sample in a study of blood T cell repertoires in COVID-19. The method was immunoSEQ multiplex PCR; TCRdb's version includes in-frame clones alone and lacks a portion of them. The sample holds about 210,000 clones, 82% seen once. Sequencing was done on a sample of peripheral blood. The receptor source for this set is a woman in her thirties or forties with acute or convalescent COVID-19. Both conserved end residues are part of each CDR3.

j_call v_call cdr3_aa
TRBJ2-1 TRBV6-2/TRBV6-3 CASSYPAGNYNEQFF
TRBJ1-3 TRBV12-3/TRBV12-4 CASTSSGNTIYF
TRBJ2-3 TRBV27 CASSSWRELKGTQYF
TRBJ2-7 TRBV28 CASSQLDRTGDEQYF
TRBJ2-1 TRBV6-5 CASSRTSGTYNEQFF
TRBJ2-1 TRBV27 CASSLGFAGYNEQFF
TRBJ2-3 TRBV5-8 CASSDPGEGWKDTQYF
TRBJ2-3 TRBV7-8 CASSPQVDMEYF
TRBJ1-2 TRBV28 CASSLGQLYGYTF
TRBJ2-2 TRBV6-5 CASESGGAGTGELFF